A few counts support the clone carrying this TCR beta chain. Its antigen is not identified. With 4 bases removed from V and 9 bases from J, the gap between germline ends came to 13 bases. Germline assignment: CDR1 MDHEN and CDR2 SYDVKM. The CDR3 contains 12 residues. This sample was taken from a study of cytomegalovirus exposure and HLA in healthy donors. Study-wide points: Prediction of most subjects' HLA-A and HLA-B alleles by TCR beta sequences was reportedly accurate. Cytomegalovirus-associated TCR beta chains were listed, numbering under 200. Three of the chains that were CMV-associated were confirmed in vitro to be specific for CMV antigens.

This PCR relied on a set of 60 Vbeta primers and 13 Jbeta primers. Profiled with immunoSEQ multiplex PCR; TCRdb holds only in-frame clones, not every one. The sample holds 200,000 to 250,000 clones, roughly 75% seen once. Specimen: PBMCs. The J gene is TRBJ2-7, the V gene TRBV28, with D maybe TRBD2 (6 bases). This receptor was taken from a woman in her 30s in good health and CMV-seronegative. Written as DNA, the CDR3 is TGTGCCAGCAGTTCCATGACAGCGGGGCAGTACTTC. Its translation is CASSSMTAGQYF.